The clone carrying this TCR beta chain was found a few times. The antigen is unknown. This CDR3 contains 14 residues. Trimming removed 5 bases from V and 7 bases from J, with 18 bases in between. Germline values: CDR1 MNHEY, CDR2 SVGAGI. The data were taken from a study of somatic mutations in cytotoxic T cells in rheumatoid arthritis. Sequencing used immunoSEQ multiplex PCR; TCRdb keeps in-frame clones, though not all of them. This sample has several thousand clones; approximately 60% occur once, and the top ten carry roughly 20%. General study points: Slight TRBV07 underrepresentation in rheumatoid arthritis patients went unadjusted for multiple comparisons. For 8 of 65 patients, a single CD8+ clone accounted for more than 20% of CD8+ cells. Healthy controls showed no age-related rise in CD8+ clonality, whereas rheumatoid arthritis patients did.

As healthy controls, the study included blood donors who had a median age of approximately 61 years (range about 20-80) and were 55% to 70% female. The chain carries TRBV6-5 and TRBJ2-7; D might be TRBD2 (5 bases). The receptor was derived from a woman between 35 and 50 years old in good health. The material sequenced was CD8+ T cells sorted from blood. The chain's CDR3 is CASSPEEDWGEQYF. The CDR3 DNA follows: TGTGCCAGCAGTCCCGAGGAGGATTGGGGTGAGCAGTACTTC.